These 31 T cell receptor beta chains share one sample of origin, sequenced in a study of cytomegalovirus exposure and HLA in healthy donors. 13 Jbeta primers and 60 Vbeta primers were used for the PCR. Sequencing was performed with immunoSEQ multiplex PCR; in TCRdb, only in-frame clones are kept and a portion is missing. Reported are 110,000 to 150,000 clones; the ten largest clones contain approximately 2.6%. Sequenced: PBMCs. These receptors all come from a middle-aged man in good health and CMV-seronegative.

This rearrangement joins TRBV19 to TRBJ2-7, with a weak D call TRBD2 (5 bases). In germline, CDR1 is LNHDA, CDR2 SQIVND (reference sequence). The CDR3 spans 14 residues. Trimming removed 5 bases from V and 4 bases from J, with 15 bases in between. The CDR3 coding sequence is TGTGCCAGTAGTCCAAAGCGATCGGGGTACGAGCAGTACTTC. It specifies CASSPKRSGYEQYF.

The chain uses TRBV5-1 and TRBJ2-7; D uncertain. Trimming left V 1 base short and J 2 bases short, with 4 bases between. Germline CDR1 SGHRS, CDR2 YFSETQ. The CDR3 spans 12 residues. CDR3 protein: CASSLSTYEQYF. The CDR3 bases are TGCGCCAGCAGCTTGAGCACCTACGAGCAGTACTTC.

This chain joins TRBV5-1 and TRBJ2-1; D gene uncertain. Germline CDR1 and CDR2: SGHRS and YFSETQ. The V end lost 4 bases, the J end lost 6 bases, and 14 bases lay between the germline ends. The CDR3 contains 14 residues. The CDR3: CASSTGARSNEQFF. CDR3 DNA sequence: TGCGCCAGCAGCACGGGTGCTAGGAGCAATGAGCAGTTCTTC. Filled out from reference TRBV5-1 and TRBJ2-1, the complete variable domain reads KAGVTQTPRYLIKTRGQQVTLSCSPISGHRSVSWYQQTPGQGLQFLFEYFSETQRNKGNFPGRFSGRQFSNSRSEMNVSTLELGDSALYLCASSTGARSNEQFFGPGTRLTVL.

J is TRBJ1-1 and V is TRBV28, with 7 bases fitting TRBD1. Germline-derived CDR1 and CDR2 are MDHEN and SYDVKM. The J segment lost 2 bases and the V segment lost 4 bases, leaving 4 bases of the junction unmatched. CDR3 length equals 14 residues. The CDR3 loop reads CASSSGQYNTEAFF. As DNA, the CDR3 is TGTGCCAGCAGTTCGGGACAGTATAACACTGAAGCTTTCTTT.

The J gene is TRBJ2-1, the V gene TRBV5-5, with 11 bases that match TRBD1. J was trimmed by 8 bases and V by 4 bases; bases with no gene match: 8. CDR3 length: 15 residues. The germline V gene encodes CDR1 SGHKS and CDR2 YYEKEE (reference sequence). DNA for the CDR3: TGTGCCAGCAGCATGGACAGGGGGCGCAGGGATGAGCAGTTCTTC. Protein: CASSMDRGRRDEQFF.

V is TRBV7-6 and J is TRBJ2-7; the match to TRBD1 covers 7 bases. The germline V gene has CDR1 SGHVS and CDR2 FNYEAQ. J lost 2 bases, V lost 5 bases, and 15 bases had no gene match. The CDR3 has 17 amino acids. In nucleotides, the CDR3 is TGTGCCAGCAGCCGAGTCCCGGGACAGCCACTGACCTACGAGCAGTACTTC. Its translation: CASSRVPGQPLTYEQYF.

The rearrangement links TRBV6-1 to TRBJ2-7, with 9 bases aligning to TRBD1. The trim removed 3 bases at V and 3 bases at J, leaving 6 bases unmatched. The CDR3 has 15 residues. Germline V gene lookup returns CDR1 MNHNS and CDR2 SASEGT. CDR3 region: CASSELGTGIYEQYF. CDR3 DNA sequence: TGTGCCAGCAGTGAGTTGGGGACAGGGATCTACGAGCAGTACTTC.

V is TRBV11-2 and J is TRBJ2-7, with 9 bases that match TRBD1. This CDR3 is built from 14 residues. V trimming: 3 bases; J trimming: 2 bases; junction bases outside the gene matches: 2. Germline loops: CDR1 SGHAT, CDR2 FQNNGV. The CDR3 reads CASSFGTGPYEQYF. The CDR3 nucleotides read TGTGCCAGCAGCTTCGGGACAGGGCCCTACGAGCAGTACTTC.

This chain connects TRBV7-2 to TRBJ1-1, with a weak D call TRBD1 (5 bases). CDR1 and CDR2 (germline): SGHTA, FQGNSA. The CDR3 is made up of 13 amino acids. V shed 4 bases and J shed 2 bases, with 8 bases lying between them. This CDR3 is CASSSDSNTEAFF. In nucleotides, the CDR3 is TGTGCCAGCAGCTCTGACAGTAACACTGAAGCTTTCTTT.

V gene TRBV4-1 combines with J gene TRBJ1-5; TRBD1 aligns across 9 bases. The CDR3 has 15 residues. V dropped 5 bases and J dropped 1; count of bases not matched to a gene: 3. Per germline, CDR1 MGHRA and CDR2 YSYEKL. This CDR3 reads CASSGTGYSNQPQHF. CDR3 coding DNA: TGCGCCAGCAGCGGGACAGGGTACAGCAATCAGCCCCAGCATTTT.

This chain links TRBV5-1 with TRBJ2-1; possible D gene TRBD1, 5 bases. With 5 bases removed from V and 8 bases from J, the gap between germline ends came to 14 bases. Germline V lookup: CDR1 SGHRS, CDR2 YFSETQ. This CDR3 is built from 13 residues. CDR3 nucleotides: TGCGCCAGCAGACAGGTTTCGGTCTATGAGCAGTTCTTC. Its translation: CASRQVSVYEQFF.

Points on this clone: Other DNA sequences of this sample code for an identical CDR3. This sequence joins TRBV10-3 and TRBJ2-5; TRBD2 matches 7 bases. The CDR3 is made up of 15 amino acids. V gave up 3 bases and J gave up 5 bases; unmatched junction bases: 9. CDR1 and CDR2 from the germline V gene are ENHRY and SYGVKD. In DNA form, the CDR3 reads TGTGCCATCAGTGAATCGGGAGGCGAATGGGAGACCCAGTACTTC. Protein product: CAISESGGEWETQYF.

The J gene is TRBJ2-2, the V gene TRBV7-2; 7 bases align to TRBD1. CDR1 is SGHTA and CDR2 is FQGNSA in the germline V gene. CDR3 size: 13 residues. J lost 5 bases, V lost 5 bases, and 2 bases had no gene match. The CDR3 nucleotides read TGTGCCAGCAGCCCGACAGGGACCGGGGAGCTGTTTTTT. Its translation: CASSPTGTGELFF.

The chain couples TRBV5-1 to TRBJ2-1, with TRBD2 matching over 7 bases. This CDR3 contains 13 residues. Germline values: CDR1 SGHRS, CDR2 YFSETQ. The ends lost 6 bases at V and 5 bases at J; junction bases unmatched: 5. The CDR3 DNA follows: TGCGCCAGCACTATGGGGGGGGACAATGAGCAGTTCTTC. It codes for CASTMGGDNEQFF.

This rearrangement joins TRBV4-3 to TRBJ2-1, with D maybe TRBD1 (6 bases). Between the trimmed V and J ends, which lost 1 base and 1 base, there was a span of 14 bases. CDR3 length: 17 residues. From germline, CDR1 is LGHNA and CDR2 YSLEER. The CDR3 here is CASSQGDRTESYNEQFF. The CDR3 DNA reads TGCGCCAGCAGCCAAGGAGACAGGACAGAGTCCTACAATGAGCAGTTCTTC.

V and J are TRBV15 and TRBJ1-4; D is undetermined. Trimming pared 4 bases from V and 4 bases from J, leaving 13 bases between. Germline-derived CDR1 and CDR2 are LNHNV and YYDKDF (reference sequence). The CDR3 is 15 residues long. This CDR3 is CATSKAYPGNEKLFF. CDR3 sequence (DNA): TGTGCCACCAGCAAGGCTTACCCGGGTAATGAAAAACTGTTTTTT.

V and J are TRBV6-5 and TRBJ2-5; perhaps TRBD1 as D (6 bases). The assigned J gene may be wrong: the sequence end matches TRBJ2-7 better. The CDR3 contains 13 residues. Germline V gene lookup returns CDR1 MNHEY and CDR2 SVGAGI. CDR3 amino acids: CASRVDRYYEQYF. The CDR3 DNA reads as TGTGCCAGCAGGGTGGACAGATACTACGAGCAGTACTTC.

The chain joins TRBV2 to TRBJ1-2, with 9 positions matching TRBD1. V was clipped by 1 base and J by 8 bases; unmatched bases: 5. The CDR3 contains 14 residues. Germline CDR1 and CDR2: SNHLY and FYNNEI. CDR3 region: CASSEVGQGRGYTF. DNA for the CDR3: TGTGCCAGCAGTGAAGTGGGACAGGGAAGGGGCTACACCTTC.

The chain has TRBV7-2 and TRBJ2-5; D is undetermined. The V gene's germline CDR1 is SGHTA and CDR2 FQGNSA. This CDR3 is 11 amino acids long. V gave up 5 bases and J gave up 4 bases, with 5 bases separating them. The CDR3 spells CASSAGETQYF. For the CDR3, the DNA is TGTGCCAGCAGCGCCGGAGAGACCCAGTACTTC.

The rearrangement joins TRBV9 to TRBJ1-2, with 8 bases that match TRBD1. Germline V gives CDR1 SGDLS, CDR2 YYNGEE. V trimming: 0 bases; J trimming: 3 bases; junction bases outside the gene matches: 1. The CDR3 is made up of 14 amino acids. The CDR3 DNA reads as TGTGCCAGCAGCGTAGACAGGGGGTACTATGGCTACACCTTC. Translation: CASSVDRGYYGYTF.

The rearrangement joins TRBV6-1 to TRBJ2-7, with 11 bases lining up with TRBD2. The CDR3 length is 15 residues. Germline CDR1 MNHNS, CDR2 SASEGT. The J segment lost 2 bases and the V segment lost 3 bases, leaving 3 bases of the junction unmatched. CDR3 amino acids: CASSEGTSGPYEQYF. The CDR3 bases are TGTGCCAGCAGTGAGGGGACTAGCGGACCCTACGAGCAGTACTTC.

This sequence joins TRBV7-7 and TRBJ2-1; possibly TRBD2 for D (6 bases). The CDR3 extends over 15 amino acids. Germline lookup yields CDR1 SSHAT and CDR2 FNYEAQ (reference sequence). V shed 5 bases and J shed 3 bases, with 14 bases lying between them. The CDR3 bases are TGTGCCAGCAGCCCTACCAGCGGGTACTACAATGAGCAGTTCTTC. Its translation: CASSPTSGYYNEQFF.

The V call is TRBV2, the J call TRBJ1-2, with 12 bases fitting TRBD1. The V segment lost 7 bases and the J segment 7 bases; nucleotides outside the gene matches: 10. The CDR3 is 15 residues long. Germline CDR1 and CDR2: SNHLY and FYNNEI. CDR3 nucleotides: TGTGCCAGCACAGGGACAGGGGGCTCAAGGGCTGGCTACACCTTC. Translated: CASTGTGGSRAGYTF.

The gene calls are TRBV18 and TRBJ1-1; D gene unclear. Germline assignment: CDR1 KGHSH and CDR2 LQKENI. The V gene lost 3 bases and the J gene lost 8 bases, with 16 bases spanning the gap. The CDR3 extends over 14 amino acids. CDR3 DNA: TGTGCCAGCTCACCTAAGAGAGGAAGTTGGGAAGCTTTCTTT. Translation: CASSPKRGSWEAFF.

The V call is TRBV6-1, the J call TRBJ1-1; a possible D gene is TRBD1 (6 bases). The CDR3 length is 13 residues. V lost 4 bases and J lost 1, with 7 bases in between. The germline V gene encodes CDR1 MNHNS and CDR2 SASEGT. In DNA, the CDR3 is TGTGCCAGCAGTGCGGACAGGAACACTGAAGCTTTCTTT. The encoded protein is CASSADRNTEAFF.

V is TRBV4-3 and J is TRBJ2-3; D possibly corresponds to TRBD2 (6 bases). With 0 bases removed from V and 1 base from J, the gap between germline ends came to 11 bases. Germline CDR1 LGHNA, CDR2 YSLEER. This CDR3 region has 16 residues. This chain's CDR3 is CASSQERTGGTDTQYF. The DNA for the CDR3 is TGCGCCAGCAGCCAAGAACGGACGGGGGGCACAGATACGCAGTATTTT.

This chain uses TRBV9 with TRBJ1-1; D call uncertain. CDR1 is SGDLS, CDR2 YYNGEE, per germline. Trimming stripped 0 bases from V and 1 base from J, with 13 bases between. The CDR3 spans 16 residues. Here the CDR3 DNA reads TGTGCCAGCAGCGTAGTATCGAGAGGCCAGAACACTGAAGCTTTCTTT. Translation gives CASSVVSRGQNTEAFF.

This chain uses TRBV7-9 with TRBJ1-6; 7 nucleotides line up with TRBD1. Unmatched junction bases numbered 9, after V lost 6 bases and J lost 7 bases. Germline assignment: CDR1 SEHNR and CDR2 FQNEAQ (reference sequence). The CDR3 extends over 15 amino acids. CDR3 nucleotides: TGTGCCAGCAGGCCTACAGGGGAGGTAAATTCACCCCTCCACTTT. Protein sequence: CASRPTGEVNSPLHF.

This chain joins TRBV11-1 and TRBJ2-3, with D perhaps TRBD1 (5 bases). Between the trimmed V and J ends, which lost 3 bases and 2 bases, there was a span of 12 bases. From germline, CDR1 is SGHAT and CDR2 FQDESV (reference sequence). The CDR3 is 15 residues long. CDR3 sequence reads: CASSLRPGNTDTQYF. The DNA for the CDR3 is TGTGCCAGCAGCTTGCGGCCAGGGAACACAGATACGCAGTATTTT.

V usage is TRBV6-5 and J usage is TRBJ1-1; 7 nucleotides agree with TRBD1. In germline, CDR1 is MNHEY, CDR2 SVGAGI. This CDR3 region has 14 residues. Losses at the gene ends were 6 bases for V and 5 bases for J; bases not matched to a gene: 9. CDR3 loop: CASSFGQDRTEAFF. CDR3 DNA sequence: TGTGCCAGCAGCTTTGGACAGGACCGAACTGAAGCTTTCTTT.

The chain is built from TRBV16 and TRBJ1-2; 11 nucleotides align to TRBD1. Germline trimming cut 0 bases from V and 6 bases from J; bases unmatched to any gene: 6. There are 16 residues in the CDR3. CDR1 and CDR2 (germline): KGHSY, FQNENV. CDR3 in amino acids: CASSQSELGQGDGYTF. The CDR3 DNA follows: TGTGCCAGCAGCCAATCTGAGCTGGGACAGGGGGATGGCTACACCTTC.